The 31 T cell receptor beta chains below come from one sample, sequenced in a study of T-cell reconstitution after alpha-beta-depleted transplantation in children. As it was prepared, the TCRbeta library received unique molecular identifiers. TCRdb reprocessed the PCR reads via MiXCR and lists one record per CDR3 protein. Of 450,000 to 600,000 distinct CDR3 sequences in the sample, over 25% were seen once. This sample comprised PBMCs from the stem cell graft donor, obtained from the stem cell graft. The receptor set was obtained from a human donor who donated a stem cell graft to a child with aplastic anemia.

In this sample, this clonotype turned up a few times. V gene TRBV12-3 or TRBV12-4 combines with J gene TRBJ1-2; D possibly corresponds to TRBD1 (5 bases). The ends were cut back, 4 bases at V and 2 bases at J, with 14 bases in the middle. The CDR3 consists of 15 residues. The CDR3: CASSYSLWGNYGYTF. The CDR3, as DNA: TGTGCCAGCAGTTACTCCCTATGGGGGAACTATGGCTACACCTTC.

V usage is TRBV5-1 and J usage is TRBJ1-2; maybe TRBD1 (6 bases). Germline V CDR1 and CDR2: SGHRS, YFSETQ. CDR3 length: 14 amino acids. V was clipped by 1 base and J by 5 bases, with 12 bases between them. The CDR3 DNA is TGCGCCAGCAGCTTGTCCGACAGGAGGTATGGCTACACCTTC. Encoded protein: CASSLSDRRYGYTF.

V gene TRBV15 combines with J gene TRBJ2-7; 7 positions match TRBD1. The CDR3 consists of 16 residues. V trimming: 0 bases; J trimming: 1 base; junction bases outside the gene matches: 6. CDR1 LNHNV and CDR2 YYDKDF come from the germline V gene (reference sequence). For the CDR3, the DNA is TGTGCCACCAGCAGAGATAGGGCAGGGGGTTCCTACGAGCAGTACGTC. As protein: CATSRDRAGGSYEQYV.

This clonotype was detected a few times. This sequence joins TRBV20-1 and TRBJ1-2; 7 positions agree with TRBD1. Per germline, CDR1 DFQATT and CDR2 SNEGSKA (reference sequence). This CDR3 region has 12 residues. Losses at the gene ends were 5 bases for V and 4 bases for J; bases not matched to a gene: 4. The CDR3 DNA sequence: TGCAGTGCTGAACAGGGGATCTATGGCTACACCTTC. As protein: CSAEQGIYGYTF.

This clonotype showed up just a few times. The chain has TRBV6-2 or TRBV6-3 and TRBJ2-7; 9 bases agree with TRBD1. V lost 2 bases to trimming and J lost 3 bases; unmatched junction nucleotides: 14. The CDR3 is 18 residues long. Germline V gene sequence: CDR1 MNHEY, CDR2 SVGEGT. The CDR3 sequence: CASSYNLLSGTGIYEQYF. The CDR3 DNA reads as TGTGCCAGCAGTTACAACTTACTGTCCGGGACAGGGATCTACGAGCAGTACTTC.

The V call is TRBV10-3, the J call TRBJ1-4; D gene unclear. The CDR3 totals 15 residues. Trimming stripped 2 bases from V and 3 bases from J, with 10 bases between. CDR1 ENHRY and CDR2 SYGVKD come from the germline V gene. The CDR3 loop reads CAISEGQAPNEKLFF. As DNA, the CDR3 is TGTGCCATCAGTGAGGGGCAGGCCCCTAATGAAAAACTGTTTTTT.

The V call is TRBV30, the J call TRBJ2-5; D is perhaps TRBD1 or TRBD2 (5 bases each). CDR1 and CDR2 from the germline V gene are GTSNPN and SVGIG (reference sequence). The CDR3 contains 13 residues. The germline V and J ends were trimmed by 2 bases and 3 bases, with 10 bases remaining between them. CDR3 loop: CAWSSGREETQYF. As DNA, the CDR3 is TGTGCCTGGAGTTCGGGGCGTGAAGAGACCCAGTACTTC. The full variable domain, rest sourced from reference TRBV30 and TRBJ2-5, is SQTIHQWPATLVQPVGSPLSLECTVEGTSNPNLYWYRQAAGRGLQLLFYSVGIGQISSEVPQNLSASRPQDRQFILSSKKLLLSDSGFYLCAWSSGREETQYFGPGTRLLVL.

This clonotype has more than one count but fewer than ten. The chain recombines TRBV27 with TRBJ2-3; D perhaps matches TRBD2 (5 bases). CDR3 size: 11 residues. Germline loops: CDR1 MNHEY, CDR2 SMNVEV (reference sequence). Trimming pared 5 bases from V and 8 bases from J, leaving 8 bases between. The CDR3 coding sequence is TGTGCCAGCAGTCGGGGAGTTACGCAGTATTTT. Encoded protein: CASSRGVTQYF.

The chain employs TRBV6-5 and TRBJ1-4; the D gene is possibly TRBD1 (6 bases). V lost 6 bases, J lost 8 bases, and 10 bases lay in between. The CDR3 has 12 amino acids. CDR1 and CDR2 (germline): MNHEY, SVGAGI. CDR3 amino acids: CASRQGWEKLFF. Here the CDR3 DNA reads TGTGCCAGCAGACAGGGATGGGAAAAACTGTTTTTT.

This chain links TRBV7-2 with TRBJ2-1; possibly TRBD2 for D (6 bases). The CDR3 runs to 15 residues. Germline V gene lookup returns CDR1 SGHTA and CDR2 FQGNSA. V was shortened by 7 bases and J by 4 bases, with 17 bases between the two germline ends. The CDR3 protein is CASTINGRSYNEQFF. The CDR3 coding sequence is TGTGCCAGCACCATAAACGGGAGAAGTTACAATGAGCAGTTCTTC.

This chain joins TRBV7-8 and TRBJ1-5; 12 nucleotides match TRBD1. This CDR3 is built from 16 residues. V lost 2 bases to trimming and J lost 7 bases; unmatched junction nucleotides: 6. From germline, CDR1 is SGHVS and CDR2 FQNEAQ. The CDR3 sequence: CASSLRSGTGGQPQHF. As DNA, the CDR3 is TGTGCCAGCAGCTTACGGTCAGGGACAGGGGGCCAGCCCCAGCATTTT.

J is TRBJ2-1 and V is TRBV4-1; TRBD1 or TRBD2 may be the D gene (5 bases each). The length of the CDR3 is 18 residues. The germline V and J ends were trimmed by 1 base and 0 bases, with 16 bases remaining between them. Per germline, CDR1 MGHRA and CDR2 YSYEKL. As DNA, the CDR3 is TGCGCCAGCAGCCAAGTTCCCCCGGGACCCGGCTCCTACAATGAGCAGTTCTTC. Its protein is CASSQVPPGPGSYNEQFF.

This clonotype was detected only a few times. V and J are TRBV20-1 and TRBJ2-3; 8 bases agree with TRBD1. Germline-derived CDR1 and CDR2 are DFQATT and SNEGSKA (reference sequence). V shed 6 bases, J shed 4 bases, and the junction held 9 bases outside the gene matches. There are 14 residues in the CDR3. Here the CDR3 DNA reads TGCAGTGCCACGACAGGGGATTTTGCAGATACGCAGTATTTT. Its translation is CSATTGDFADTQYF.

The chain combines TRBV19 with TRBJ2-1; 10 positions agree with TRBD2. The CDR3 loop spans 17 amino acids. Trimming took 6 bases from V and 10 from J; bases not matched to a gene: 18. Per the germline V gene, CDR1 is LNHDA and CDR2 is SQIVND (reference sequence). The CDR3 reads CASSPSPGLAGVREQFF. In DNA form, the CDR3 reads TGTGCCAGTAGCCCCTCCCCAGGGCTAGCGGGAGTAAGAGAGCAGTTCTTC.

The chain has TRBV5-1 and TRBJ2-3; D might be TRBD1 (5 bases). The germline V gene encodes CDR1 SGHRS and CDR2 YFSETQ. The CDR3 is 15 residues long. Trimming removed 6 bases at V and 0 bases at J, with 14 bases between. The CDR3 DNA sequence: TGCGCCAGCAAGGGGCTGGGTACTAGCACAGATACGCAGTATTTT. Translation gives CASKGLGTSTDTQYF.

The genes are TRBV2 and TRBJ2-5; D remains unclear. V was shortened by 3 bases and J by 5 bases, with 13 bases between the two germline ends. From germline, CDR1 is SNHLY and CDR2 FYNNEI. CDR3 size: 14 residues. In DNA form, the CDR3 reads TGTGCCAGCAGTGAGGGGTACAGCCGGGAGACCCAGTACTTC. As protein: CASSEGYSRETQYF.

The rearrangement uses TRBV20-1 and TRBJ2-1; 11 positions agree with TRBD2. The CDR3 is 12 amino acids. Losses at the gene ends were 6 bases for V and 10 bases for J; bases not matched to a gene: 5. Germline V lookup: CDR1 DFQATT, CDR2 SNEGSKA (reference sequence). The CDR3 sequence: CSAGTSGLEQFF. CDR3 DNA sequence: TGCAGTGCAGGGACTAGCGGATTGGAGCAGTTCTTC.

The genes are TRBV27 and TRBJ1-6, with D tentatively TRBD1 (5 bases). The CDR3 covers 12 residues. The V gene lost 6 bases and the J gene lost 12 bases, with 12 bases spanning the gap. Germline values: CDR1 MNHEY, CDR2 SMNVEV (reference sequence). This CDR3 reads CASSLSGGPLHF. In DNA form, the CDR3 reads TGTGCCAGCAGCCTCAGTGGGGGACCCCTCCACTTT.

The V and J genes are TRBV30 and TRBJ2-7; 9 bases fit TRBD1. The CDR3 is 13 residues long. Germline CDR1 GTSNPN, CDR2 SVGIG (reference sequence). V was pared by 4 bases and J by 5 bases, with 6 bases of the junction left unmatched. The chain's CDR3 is CAWTGTGINEQYF. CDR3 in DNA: TGTGCCTGGACCGGGACAGGGATCAACGAGCAGTACTTC.

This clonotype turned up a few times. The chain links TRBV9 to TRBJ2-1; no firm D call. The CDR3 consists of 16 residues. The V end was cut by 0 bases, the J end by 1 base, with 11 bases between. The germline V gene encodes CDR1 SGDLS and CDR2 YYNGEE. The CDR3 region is CASSVGGGDSYNEQFF. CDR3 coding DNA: TGTGCCAGCAGCGTAGGGGGTGGGGATTCCTACAATGAGCAGTTCTTC.

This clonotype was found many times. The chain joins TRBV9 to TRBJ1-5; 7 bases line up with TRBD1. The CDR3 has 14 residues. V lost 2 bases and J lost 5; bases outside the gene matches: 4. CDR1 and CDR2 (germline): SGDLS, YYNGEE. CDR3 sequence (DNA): TGTGCCAGCAGCGTTGGGGGACAGTATCAGCCCCAGCATTTT. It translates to CASSVGGQYQPQHF.

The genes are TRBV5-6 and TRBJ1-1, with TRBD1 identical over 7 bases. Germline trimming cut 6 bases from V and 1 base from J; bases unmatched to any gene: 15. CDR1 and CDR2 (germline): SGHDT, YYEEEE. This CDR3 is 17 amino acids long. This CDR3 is CASTWRTGSKRNTEAFF. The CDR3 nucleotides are TGTGCCAGCACCTGGCGGACAGGCTCAAAGAGGAACACTGAAGCTTTCTTT.

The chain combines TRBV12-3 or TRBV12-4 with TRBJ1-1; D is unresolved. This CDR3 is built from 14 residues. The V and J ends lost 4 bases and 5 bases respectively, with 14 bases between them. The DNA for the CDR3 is TGTGCCAGCAGTTCGAAAACTGGGAGGACTGAAGCTTTCTTT. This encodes CASSSKTGRTEAFF.

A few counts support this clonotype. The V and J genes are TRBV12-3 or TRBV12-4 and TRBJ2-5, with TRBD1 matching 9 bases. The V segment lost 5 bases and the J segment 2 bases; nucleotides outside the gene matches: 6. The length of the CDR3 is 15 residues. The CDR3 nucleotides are TGTGCCAGCAGTGCGGACAGGGGTTCACAAGAGACCCAGTACTTC. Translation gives CASSADRGSQETQYF.

The CDR3 is CAINEGRNV. CDR3 sequence (DNA): TGTGCCATCAATGAGGGGCGGAACGTC. This chain joins TRBV12-3 or TRBV12-4 and TRBJ2-7, with D perhaps TRBD1 or TRBD2 (5 bases each). This CDR3 contains 9 residues.

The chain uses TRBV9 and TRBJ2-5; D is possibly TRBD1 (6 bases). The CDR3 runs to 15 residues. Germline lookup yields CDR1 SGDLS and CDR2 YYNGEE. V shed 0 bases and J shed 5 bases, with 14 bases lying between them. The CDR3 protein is CASSVEQGLGETQYF. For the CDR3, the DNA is TGTGCCAGCAGCGTAGAGCAGGGGCTGGGGGAGACCCAGTACTTC.

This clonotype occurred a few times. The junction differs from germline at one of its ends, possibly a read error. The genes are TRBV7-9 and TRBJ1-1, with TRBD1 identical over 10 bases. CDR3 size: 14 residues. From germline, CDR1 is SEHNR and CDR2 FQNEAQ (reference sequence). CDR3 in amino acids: CASSLGQGNAEAFF. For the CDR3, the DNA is TGTGCCAGCAGCTTGGGACAGGGGAACGCTGAAGCTTTCTTT.

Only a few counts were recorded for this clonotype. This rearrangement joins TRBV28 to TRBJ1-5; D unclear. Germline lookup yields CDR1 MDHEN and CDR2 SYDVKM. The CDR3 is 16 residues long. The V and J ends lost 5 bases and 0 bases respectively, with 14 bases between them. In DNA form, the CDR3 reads TGTGCCAGCAGTGAAATCCCCCAGTATAGCAATCAGCCCCAGCATTTT. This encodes CASSEIPQYSNQPQHF.

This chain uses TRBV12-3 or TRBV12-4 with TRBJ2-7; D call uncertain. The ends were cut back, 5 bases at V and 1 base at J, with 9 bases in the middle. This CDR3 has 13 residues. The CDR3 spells CASSPGVSYEQYV. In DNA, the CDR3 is TGTGCCAGCAGTCCAGGAGTATCCTACGAGCAGTACGTC.

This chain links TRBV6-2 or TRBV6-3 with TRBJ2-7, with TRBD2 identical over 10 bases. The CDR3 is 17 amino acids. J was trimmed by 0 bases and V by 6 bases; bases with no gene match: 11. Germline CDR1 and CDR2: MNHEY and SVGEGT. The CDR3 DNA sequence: TGTGCCAGCAGAAAACCAACATCTAGCGGGAGCTCCTACGAGCAGTACTTC. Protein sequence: CASRKPTSSGSSYEQYF.

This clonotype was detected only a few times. The CDR3 loop is CASSSLGAVNQPQHF. The CDR3, as DNA: TGTGCCAGCAGTTCCCTCGGGGCAGTCAATCAGCCCCAGCATTTT. This rearrangement joins TRBV12-3 or TRBV12-4 to TRBJ1-5; the D gene is possibly TRBD1 (5 bases). The ends were cut back, 4 bases at V and 3 bases at J, with 13 bases in the middle. The CDR3 has 15 amino acids.